This T cell receptor (beta chain) derives from a study of blood T cell repertoires in COVID-19. Study-wide context: Samples representing acute and convalescent COVID-19 were sourced from the United States, Italy and Spain.

The V segment lost 1 base and the J segment 5 bases; nucleotides outside the gene matches: 4. The CDR3 sequence is 16 residues long. Per the germline V gene, CDR1 is LNHDA and CDR2 is SQIVND (reference sequence). This clone was seen only once. In the original processing: Amplifying reference gene primers gave estimates of nucleated cell counts. Sequenced by immunoSEQ multiplex PCR; TCRdb stores in-frame clones only, minus some. From that table come the V and J calls and clone size; the DNA was used to work out D and trimming. The sample has roughly 200,000 clones, about nine tenths seen once; the top ten hold less than 8%. Recruitment covered fewer than 25 US areas and drew participants whose ages spanned about 18 to 100 years. Self-reported history from a screening survey and questionnaire set each donor's cohort.

Sequencing used PBMCs or T cells enriched from blood (not recorded which). The TCR sequence derives from a man aged 25 to 40 in a cohort exposed to, infected with or recovered from COVID-19 (not recorded which). The chain carries TRBV19 and TRBJ1-5, with TRBD1 matching 11 bases. DNA for the CDR3: TGTGCCAGTAGTATAGTCAGGGGACAGGGGGATCAGCCCCAGCATTTT. It yields the protein CASSIVRGQGDQPQHF.